This T cell receptor beta chain came from a study of response to subunit inactivated influenza vaccine. TCRdb itself ran the RT-PCR reads through MiXCR, one entry per CDR3 protein. The sample shows hundreds of thousands of distinct CDR3 sequences, less than 30% of them seen only once. The CDR3 covers 19 residues. Germline CDR1 reads SGHRS; CDR2 reads YFSETQ. J gave up 1 base and V 0 bases, and 8 bases lay outside the gene matches. The specimen was CD4+ T cells sorted from PBMCs, collected more than 4 days after vaccination. This sequence was found in a man aged 50-60 years who received an inactivated influenza vaccine. The V call is TRBV5-1, the J call TRBJ2-1; 12 bases agree with TRBD2. CDR3 coding DNA: TGCGCCAGCAGCTTGGATAGGACTAGCGGGGCAAGGTCCTACAATGAGCAGTTCTTC. Its translation: CASSLDRTSGARSYNEQFF.